The next 19 T cell receptor beta chains were all read from a single sample in a study of vaccination effects on CD4 cells after COVID-19. Sequencing in the ViraFEST assay came after antigen-specific CD4+ T cells had been expanded with viral peptide pools, which were used to stimulate PBMC. With more than nine days of culture completed, CD4+ T cells were isolated. Each participant received a vaccine that was either BNT162b2 or mRNA-1273, given as two doses. No antigens are known for them. Sequencing used immunoSEQ multiplex PCR; TCRdb keeps in-frame clones, though not all of them. Here the sample spans more than 60,000 clones, 70% to 75% being singletons. Sample: CD4+ T cells from PBMCs cultured with HCoV-229E spike peptides, taken after COVID-19 vaccination. These receptors were obtained from a human donor who received a COVID-19 vaccine.

This chain connects TRBV23-1 to TRBJ2-3, with D possibly TRBD1 on 5 matching bases. TRBV23-1 is an ORF, and what it does is uncertain. V lost 0 bases to trimming and J lost 0 bases, with 13 bases between them. The CDR3 covers 17 residues. In DNA, the CDR3 is TGCGCCAGCAGTCAATCGATCGACAGTTTCAGCACAGATACGCAGTATTTT. Translated: CASSQSIDSFSTDTQYF.

The genes are TRBV6-1 and TRBJ2-7; D unclear. The CDR3 is made up of 11 amino acids. CDR1 and CDR2 from the germline V gene are MNHNS and SASEGT. The V gene lost 1 base and the J gene lost 8 bases, with 6 bases spanning the gap. CDR3 amino acids: CASSEGFQQYV. The CDR3 region has the DNA TGTGCCAGCAGTGAAGGATTCCAGCAGTACGTC.

The chain recombines TRBV3-1 (or the pseudogene TRBV3-2) with TRBJ2-3; the match to TRBD1 covers 8 bases. The V and J ends lost 0 bases and 2 bases, in that order; junction bases with no gene match: 7. The CDR3 spans 17 residues. Germline loops: CDR1 LGHDT, CDR2 YNNKEL (reference sequence). The CDR3 spells CASSQDSWTGPTDTQYF. CDR3 nucleotides: TGTGCCAGCAGCCAAGACTCCTGGACAGGGCCCACAGATACGCAGTATTTT.

V usage is TRBV18 and J usage is TRBJ2-5; D is ambiguous. The V end lost 1 base, the J end lost 5 bases, and 11 bases lay between the germline ends. The length of the CDR3 is 14 residues. CDR1 is KGHSH, CDR2 LQKENI, per germline. The CDR3 sequence is CASSPQGLMETQYF. Here the CDR3 DNA reads TGTGCCAGCTCACCACAGGGCCTGATGGAGACCCAGTACTTC.

The chain uses TRBV15 and TRBJ1-2; 9 bases are a match to TRBD1. The CDR3 spans 15 residues. V shed 0 bases and J 4 bases; nucleotides not matched to a gene: 3. Germline assignment: CDR1 LNHNV and CDR2 YYDKDF (reference sequence). CDR3 nucleotide sequence: TGTGCCACCAGCAGAGAGACAGGGGGTGGCTATGGCTACACCTTC. Its translation is CATSRETGGGYGYTF.

This chain joins TRBV7-2 and TRBJ2-1; no definite D call. Germline V gene data show CDR1 as SGHTA and CDR2 as FQGNSA. The CDR3 contains 13 residues. Trimming removed 2 bases from V and 6 bases from J, with 8 bases in between. The CDR3 sequence is CASSLIWSNEQFF. As DNA, the CDR3 is TGTGCCAGCAGCTTAATTTGGTCCAATGAGCAGTTCTTC.

The chain employs TRBV2 and TRBJ1-5; TRBD1 agrees at 7 bases. Trimming removed 6 bases from V and 1 base from J; junction bases left unmatched: 9. Germline-derived CDR1 and CDR2 are SNHLY and FYNNEI. The CDR3 loop spans 16 amino acids. The CDR3 DNA sequence: TGTGCCAGCAGGCCAAATCCGGGACAGAGCAATCAGCCCCAGCATTTT. Encoded protein: CASRPNPGQSNQPQHF.

V usage is TRBV10-3 and J usage is TRBJ2-3; 8 bases are shared with TRBD1. There are 15 residues in the CDR3. Germline assignment: CDR1 ENHRY and CDR2 SYGVKD. V shed 2 bases and J 5 bases; nucleotides not matched to a gene: 6. The chain's CDR3 is CAISEQGAKEDTQYF. In DNA form, the CDR3 reads TGTGCCATCAGTGAGCAGGGGGCGAAGGAAGATACGCAGTATTTT.

This clone was recorded once. This chain uses TRBV27 with TRBJ1-5; possible D gene TRBD1, 6 bases. The CDR3 sequence is 12 residues long. Trimming shortened V by 6 bases and J by 7 bases, and 10 bases separated the two germline ends. From germline, CDR1 is MNHEY and CDR2 SMNVEV (reference sequence). The CDR3 sequence is CASSTQGQPQHF. The CDR3 coding sequence is TGTGCCAGCAGCACGCAGGGGCAGCCCCAGCATTTT.

The rearrangement links TRBV28 to TRBJ1-2; no clear D gene. Trimming stripped 6 bases from V and 3 bases from J, with 11 bases between. Germline values: CDR1 MDHEN, CDR2 SYDVKM. The CDR3 extends over 13 amino acids. The DNA for the CDR3 is TGTGCCAGCAGGTCGCCCTCACACTATGGCTACACCTTC. It encodes CASRSPSHYGYTF.

The chain joins TRBV2 to TRBJ2-7, with 10 bases that match TRBD1. CDR3 size: 15 residues. J lost 0 bases, V lost 6 bases, and 5 bases had no gene match. The germline V gene has CDR1 SNHLY and CDR2 FYNNEI. The CDR3 coding sequence is TGTGCCAGCAGCGCGGGACAGGGGAGCTCCTACGAGCAGTACGTC. The encoded protein is CASSAGQGSSYEQYV.

V and J are TRBV7-2 and TRBJ1-1, with D perhaps matching TRBD1 (6 bases). From germline, CDR1 is SGHTA and CDR2 FQGNSA. V gave up 6 bases and J gave up 5 bases, with 13 bases separating them. The CDR3 contains 13 residues. The CDR3 reads CASSWGALTEAFF. CDR3 DNA sequence: TGTGCCAGCAGTTGGGGGGCTCTGACTGAAGCTTTCTTT.

The CDR3: CASSVGGYQETQYF. CDR3 nucleotides: TGTGCCAGCAGCGTAGGGGGGTACCAAGAGACCCAGTACTTC. This chain links TRBV9 with TRBJ2-5, with D tentatively TRBD1 or TRBD2 (5 bases each). V lost 0 bases and J 0 bases, leaving 6 bases between the germline ends. The germline CDR1 and CDR2 sequences are SGDLS and YYNGEE. This CDR3 has 14 residues.

The V and J genes are TRBV7-2 and TRBJ2-1; D possibly uses TRBD1 or TRBD2 (6 bases each). Germline lookup yields CDR1 SGHTA and CDR2 FQGNSA. CDR3 size: 16 residues. V lost 4 bases to trimming and J lost 5 bases, with 18 bases between them. The CDR3 DNA reads TGTGCCAGCAGCTCAAGGGGGGTCGGGATAAACAATGAGCAGTTCTTC. Translating gives CASSSRGVGINNEQFF.

The chain links TRBV10-3 to TRBJ1-1; D unclear. CDR1 and CDR2 (germline): ENHRY, SYGVKD. Trimming took 4 bases from V and 1 from J, leaving 10 bases between them. The CDR3 is 14 residues long. The DNA for the CDR3 is TGTGCCATCAGTGGGCGCCCCTCGAACACTGAAGCTTTCTTT. The encoded protein is CAISGRPSNTEAFF.

The genes are TRBV27 and TRBJ2-2; 7 nucleotides agree with TRBD2. This CDR3 comprises 14 residues. Germline V gene lookup returns CDR1 MNHEY and CDR2 SMNVEV (reference sequence). V lost 7 bases and J lost 6; bases outside the gene matches: 8. DNA of the CDR3: TGTGCCAGCAAGGTGGGGAGGGCCGCCGGGGAGCTGTTTTTT. It codes for CASKVGRAAGELFF.

The CDR3 loop is CASSPLLGRDTEAFF. The CDR3 DNA reads as TGTGCCAGCTCACCACTTCTAGGGAGGGACACTGAAGCTTTCTTT. J is TRBJ1-1 and V is TRBV18, with D unclear. The CDR3 is 15 residues long. Looked up from germline, CDR1 is KGHSH and CDR2 is LQKENI. Deletions cut 1 base from V and 3 bases from J, with 12 bases between. The full variable domain, with the rest looked up from reference TRBV18 and TRBJ1-1, is NAGVMQNPRHLVRRRGQEARLRCSPMKGHSHVYWYRQLPEEGLKFMVYLQKENIIDESGMPKERFSAEFPKEGPSILRIQQVVRGDSAAYFCASSPLLGRDTEAFFGQGTRLTVV.

This clone was observed once. The rearrangement links TRBV30 to TRBJ1-3, with unresolved D. Trimming cost V 4 bases and J 0 bases, with 7 bases left between them. CDR3 size: 13 residues. CDR1 and CDR2 from the germline V gene are GTSNPN and SVGIG (reference sequence). The CDR3, as DNA: TGTGCCTGGAACGCATACTCTGGAAACACCATATATTTT. Translated, it gives CAWNAYSGNTIYF.

V is TRBV7-3 and J is TRBJ2-3, with D perhaps given as TRBD1 or TRBD2 (6 bases each). The germline V and J ends were trimmed by 5 bases and 3 bases, with 15 bases remaining between them. CDR1 SGHTA and CDR2 FQGTGA come from the germline V gene. This CDR3 contains 15 residues. For the CDR3, the DNA is TGTGCCAGCAGCATCACGGGGGCCCTTACAGATACGCAGTATTTT. Encoded protein: CASSITGALTDTQYF.